Below, 8 T cell receptor beta chains from the same sample are listed, as sequenced in a study of cytomegalovirus exposure and HLA in healthy donors. With 60 Vbeta and 13 Jbeta primers, the PCR was carried out. This table comes from immunoSEQ multiplex PCR, and its TCRdb copy is limited to in-frame clones, with some not included. This sample has 150,000 to 200,000 clones, with 82% found just once. The specimen sequenced was PBMCs. The receptors come from a woman aged 50 to 65 in good health and CMV-seronegative.

This CDR3 reads CASSSVRWSNEQFF. The CDR3 DNA reads TGTGCCAGCAGTTCCGTGAGGTGGTCCAATGAGCAGTTCTTC. The chain is built from TRBV6-4 and TRBJ2-1; D call uncertain. The V gene's germline CDR1 is MRHNA and CDR2 SNTAGT. V lost 5 bases and J 6 bases, leaving 14 bases between the germline ends. The CDR3 is 14 amino acids.

This clone was recorded a few times. This chain uses TRBV4-1 with TRBJ1-4, with D tentatively TRBD1 (5 bases). Germline CDR1 and CDR2: MGHRA and YSYEKL. Trimming cost V 7 bases and J 2 bases, with 23 bases left between them. This CDR3 has 18 amino acids. CDR3 region: CASIRRQSYRWTNEKLFF. The CDR3 region has the DNA TGCGCCAGCATAAGGCGACAGAGCTACAGGTGGACTAATGAAAAACTGTTTTTT.

The sample holds one count of this clone. CDR3 sequence (DNA): TGCGCCAGCTTTAGCGGGAGTAGTACAGATACGCAGTATTTT. Translated, it gives CASFSGSSTDTQYF. V is TRBV5-1 and J is TRBJ2-3; TRBD2 agrees at 9 bases. Germline V gene sequence: CDR1 SGHRS, CDR2 YFSETQ. The CDR3 spans 14 residues. With V trimmed by 7 bases and J by 3 bases, 6 bases remained unmatched. Based on the CDR3 plus reference TRBV5-1 and TRBJ2-3, the full variable domain is KAGVTQTPRYLIKTRGQQVTLSCSPISGHRSVSWYQQTPGQGLQFLFEYFSETQRNKGNFPGRFSGRQFSNSRSEMNVSTLELGDSALYLCASFSGSSTDTQYFGPGTRLTVL.

The V gene is TRBV6-1, the J gene TRBJ2-7, with D possibly being TRBD2 (5 bases). This CDR3 is built from 12 residues. Germline CDR1 MNHNS, CDR2 SASEGT. V was shortened by 3 bases and J by 4 bases, with 7 bases between the two germline ends. The DNA of the CDR3 is TGTGCCAGCAGTGACCCGGGATACGAGCAGTACTTC. Protein: CASSDPGYEQYF.

This clone was counted between two and nine times. The gene calls are TRBV2 and TRBJ1-5, with 12 bases that match TRBD1. The germline CDR1 and CDR2 sequences are SNHLY and FYNNEI. Losses at the gene ends were 4 bases for V and 3 bases for J; bases not matched to a gene: 7. This CDR3 is 17 amino acids long. CDR3 protein: CASSVFGTGGSNQPQHF. CDR3 nucleotide sequence: TGTGCCAGCAGTGTATTCGGGACAGGGGGCTCCAATCAGCCCCAGCATTTT. Together with reference TRBV2 and TRBJ1-5, the CDR3 gives the full variable domain: EPEVTQTPSHQVTQMGQEVILRCVPISNHLYFYWYRQILGQKVEFLVSFYNNEISEKSEIFDDQFSVERPDGSNFTLKIRSTKLEDSAMYFCASSVFGTGGSNQPQHFGDGTRLSIL.

V gene TRBV5-1 combines with J gene TRBJ1-5; tentatively, D is TRBD1 (6 bases). This CDR3 spans 15 amino acids. Trimming left V 4 bases short and J 0 bases short, with 11 bases between. The germline CDR1 and CDR2 sequences are SGHRS and YFSETQ. CDR3 DNA sequence: TGCGCCAGCAGCGTCGGGACACATAGCAATCAGCCCCAGCATTTT. Translating gives CASSVGTHSNQPQHF.

The chain has TRBV4-2 and TRBJ1-5; no clear D gene. CDR1 LGHNA and CDR2 YNFKEQ come from the germline V gene. V gave up 4 bases and J gave up 3 bases, with 7 bases separating them. CDR3 length: 13 amino acids. CDR3 in DNA: TGTGCCAGCAGCCTCGACATCAATCAGCCCCAGCATTTT. Amino acid sequence: CASSLDINQPQHF.

V is TRBV7-9 and J is TRBJ1-5; weak D call: TRBD1 (5 bases). V was pared by 0 bases and J by 6 bases, with 9 bases between. This CDR3 has 14 residues. Germline V gene data show CDR1 as SEHNR and CDR2 as FQNEAQ (reference sequence). CDR3 DNA: TGTGCCAGCAGCTTAGCAGGGGTGGGTCAGCCCCAGCATTTT. It encodes CASSLAGVGQPQHF.